The TCR beta chain described here comes from a study of CD8 T cells in ankylosing spondylitis. This clonotype has a handful of counts. No antigen is known for it. Making use of molecular barcodes, quantitative 5'-RACE generated TCR beta libraries. TCRdb independently ran MiXCR on the 5' RACE reads; one entry per CDR3 protein. There are fewer than 750,000 distinct CDR3 sequences in the sample; roughly 19% occur only once, and under 20% lies in the top ten. Study outcomes and limitations: Both synovial fluid and blood in reactive arthritis had previously been reported to carry some motif variants. As for the disease-linked clones, they showed a CD8+ phenotype and occurred at relatively low frequencies in peripheral blood. Typical of ankylosing spondylitis blood, it appeared, was a TCR beta motif of fewer than ten highly homologous variants. Matched ankylosing spondylitis synovial fluid reportedly contained a significantly enriched population of disease-linked clones.

J lost 4 bases, V lost 4 bases, and 5 bases had no gene match. The germline CDR1 and CDR2 sequences are MGHRA and YSYEKL. CDR3 length: 15 residues. This rearrangement joins TRBV4-1 to TRBJ1-4; 8 bases line up with TRBD1. The clonotype was recovered from a male donor with ankylosing spondylitis. Source material: blood, either unsorted or a sorted T cell fraction (not recorded which). This chain's CDR3 is CASSRGQGGNEKLFF. In DNA form, the CDR3 reads TGCGCCAGCAGCCGAGGACAGGGCGGTAATGAAAAACTGTTTTTT.